The entry below gives a single TCR beta chain sequence along with its context. The data derive from a study of blood T cell repertoires in COVID-19. Sequencing used immunoSEQ multiplex PCR; TCRdb keeps in-frame clones, though not all of them. Of about 300,000 clones detected, about 89% appear once; the ten largest clones hold 2% to 2.5%. The TCR was taken from a woman younger than 45 with COVID-19, enrolled during active disease. Material: peripheral blood.

CDR3 coding DNA: TGTGCCAGCAGTGAATCTAGGGTCAGGGTGACGTCTGGCTACACCTTC. It specifies CASSESRVRVTSGYTF. The chain joins TRBV25-1 to TRBJ1-2; a possible D gene is TRBD1 (5 bases). Germline CDR1 reads MGHDK; CDR2 reads SYGVNS. V was pared by 1 base and J by 7 bases, with 19 bases between. The CDR3 sequence is 16 residues long.